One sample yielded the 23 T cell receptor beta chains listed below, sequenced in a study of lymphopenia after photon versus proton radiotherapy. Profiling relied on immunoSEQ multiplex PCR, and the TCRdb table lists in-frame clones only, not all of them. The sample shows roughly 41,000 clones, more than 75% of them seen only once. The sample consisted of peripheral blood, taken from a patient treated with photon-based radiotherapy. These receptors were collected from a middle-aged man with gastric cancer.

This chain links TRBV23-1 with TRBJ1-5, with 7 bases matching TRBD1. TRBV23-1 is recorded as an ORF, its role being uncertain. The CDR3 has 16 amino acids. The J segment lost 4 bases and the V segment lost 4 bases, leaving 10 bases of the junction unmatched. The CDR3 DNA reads TGCGCCAGCAGTCTAACACAGGGGCCAGGAAATCAGCCCCAGCATTTT. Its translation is CASSLTQGPGNQPQHF.

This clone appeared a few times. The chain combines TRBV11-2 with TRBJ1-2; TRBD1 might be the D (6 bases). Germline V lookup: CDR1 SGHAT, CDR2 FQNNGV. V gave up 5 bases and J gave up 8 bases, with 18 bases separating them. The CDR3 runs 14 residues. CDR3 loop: CASSRTGSLYGYTF. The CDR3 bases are TGTGCCAGCAGCCGCACAGGGAGTTTATACGGCTACACCTTC.

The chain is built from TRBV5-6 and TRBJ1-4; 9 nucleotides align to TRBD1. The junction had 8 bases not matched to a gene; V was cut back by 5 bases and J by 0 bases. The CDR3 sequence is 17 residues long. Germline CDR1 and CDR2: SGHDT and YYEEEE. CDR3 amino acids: CASSFGTGQATNEKLFF. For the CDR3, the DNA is TGTGCCAGCAGTTTCGGGACAGGGCAAGCAACTAATGAAAAACTGTTTTTT.

Written as DNA, the CDR3 is TGTGCCAGCAGTTTAGAGGGGGTCTCCTACAATGAGCAGTTCTTC. Amino acids: CASSLEGVSYNEQFF. The gene calls are TRBV27 and TRBJ2-1, with a possible D match to TRBD1 (6 bases). Germline CDR1 is MNHEY and CDR2 is SMNVEV (reference sequence). V gave up 2 bases and J gave up 0 bases, with 8 bases separating them. The CDR3 has 15 residues.

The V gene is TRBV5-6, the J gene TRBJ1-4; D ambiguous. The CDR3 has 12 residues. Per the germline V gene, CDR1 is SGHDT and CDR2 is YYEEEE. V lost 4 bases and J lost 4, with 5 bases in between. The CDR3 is CASSLSNEKLFF. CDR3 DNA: TGTGCCAGCAGCCTCAGTAATGAAAAACTGTTTTTT.

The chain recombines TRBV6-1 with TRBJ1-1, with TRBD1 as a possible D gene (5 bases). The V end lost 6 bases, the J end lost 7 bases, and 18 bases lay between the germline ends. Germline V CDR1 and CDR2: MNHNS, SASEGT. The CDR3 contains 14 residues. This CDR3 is CASSFNGLTDEAFF. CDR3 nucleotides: TGTGCCAGCAGCTTTAATGGCTTGACAGATGAAGCTTTCTTT.

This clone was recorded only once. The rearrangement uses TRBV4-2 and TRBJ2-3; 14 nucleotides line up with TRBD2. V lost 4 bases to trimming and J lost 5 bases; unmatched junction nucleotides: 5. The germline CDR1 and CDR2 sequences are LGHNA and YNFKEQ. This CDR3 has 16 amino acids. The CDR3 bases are TGTGCCAGCAGCCCGGGACTAGCGGGAGAGGAAGATACGCAGTATTTT. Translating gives CASSPGLAGEEDTQYF.

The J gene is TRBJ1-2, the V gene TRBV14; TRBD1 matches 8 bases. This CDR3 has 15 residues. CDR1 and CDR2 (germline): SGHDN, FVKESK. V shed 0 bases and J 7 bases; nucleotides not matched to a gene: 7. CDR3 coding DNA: TGTGCCAGCAGCCAAGATCGGCCAGGGGGCTCTGGCTACACCTTC. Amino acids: CASSQDRPGGSGYTF.

Here the CDR3 DNA reads TGTGCCATCAGTGAGGGGCAAACCCTGACAGATACGCAGTATTTT. Translated: CAISEGQTLTDTQYF. The rearrangement uses TRBV10-3 and TRBJ2-3; D remains unclear. Looked up from germline, CDR1 is ENHRY and CDR2 is SYGVKD. Trimming took off 2 bases at V and 3 bases at J, with 12 bases between the two ends. This CDR3 has 15 amino acids.

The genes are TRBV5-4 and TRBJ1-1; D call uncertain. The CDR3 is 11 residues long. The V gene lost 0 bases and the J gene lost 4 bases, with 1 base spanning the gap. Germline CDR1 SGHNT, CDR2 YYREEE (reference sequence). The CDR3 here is CASSLGTEAFF. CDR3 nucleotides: TGTGCCAGCAGCTTGGGCACTGAAGCTTTCTTT.

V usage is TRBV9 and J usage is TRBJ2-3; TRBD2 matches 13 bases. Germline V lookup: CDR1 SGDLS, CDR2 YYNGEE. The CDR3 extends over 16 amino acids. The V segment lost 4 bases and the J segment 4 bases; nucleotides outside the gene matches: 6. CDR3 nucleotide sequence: TGTGCCAGCAGCCCCAGACTAGCGGGAGGTGCAGATACGCAGTATTTT. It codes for CASSPRLAGGADTQYF. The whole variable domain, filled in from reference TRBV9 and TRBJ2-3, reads DSGVTQTPKHLITATGQRVTLRCSPRSGDLSVYWYQQSLDQGLQFLIQYYNGEERAKGNILERFSAQQFPDLHSELNLSSLELGDSALYFCASSPRLAGGADTQYFGPGTRLTVL.

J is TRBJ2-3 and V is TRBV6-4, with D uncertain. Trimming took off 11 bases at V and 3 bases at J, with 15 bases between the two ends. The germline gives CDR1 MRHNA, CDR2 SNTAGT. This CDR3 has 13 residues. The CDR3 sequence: CALPLGPTDTQYF. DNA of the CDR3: TGTGCCCTACCGCTGGGCCCGACAGATACGCAGTATTTT.

The CDR3 is CASRTRTSGNEQFF. DNA of the CDR3: TGTGCCAGCAGAACACGGACTAGCGGCAATGAGCAGTTCTTC. This chain links TRBV6-5 with TRBJ2-1; 10 bases match TRBD2. Germline V gives CDR1 MNHEY, CDR2 SVGAGI. The CDR3 totals 14 residues. J was trimmed by 6 bases and V by 6 bases; bases with no gene match: 5.

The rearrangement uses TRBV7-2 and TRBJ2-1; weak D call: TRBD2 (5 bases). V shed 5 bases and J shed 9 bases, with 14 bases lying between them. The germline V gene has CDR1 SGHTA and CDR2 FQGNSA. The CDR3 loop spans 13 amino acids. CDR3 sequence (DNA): TGTGCCAGCAGCCCCTCGGAGCGGCGTGAGCAGTTCTTC. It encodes CASSPSERREQFF.

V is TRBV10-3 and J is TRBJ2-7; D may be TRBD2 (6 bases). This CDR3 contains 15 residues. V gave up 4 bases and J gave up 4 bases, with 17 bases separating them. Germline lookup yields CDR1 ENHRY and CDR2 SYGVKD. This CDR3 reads CAISAAGTSKYEQYF. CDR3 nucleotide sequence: TGTGCCATCAGTGCCGCCGGGACTTCTAAGTACGAGCAGTACTTC.

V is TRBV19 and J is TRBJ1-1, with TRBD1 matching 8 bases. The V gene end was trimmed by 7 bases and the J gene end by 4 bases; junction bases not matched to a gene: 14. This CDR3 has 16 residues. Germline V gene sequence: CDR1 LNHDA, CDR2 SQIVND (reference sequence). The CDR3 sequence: CASTIIGGGQGTEAFF. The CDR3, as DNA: TGTGCCAGTACCATTATAGGTGGAGGACAGGGCACTGAAGCTTTCTTT.

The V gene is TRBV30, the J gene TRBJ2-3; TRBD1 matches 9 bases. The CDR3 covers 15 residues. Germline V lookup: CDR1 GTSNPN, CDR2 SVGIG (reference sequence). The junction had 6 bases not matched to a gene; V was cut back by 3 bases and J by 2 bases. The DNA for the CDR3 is TGTGCCTGGAGAGAGACAGGGGGAATCACAGATACGCAGTATTTT. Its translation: CAWRETGGITDTQYF.

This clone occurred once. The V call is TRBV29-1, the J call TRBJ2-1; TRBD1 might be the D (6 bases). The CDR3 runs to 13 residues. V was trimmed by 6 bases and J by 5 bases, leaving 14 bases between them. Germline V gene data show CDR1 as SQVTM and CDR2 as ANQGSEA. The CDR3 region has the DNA TGCAGCGTCCGAAGACAGGCTAACAATGAGCAGTTCTTC. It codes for CSVRRQANNEQFF.

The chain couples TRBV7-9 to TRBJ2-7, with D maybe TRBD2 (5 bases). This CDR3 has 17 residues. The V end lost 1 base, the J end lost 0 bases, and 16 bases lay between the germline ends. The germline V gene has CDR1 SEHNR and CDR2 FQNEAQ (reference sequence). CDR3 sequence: CASSLVPSPGSSYEQYF. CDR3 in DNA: TGTGCCAGCAGCTTAGTCCCGTCCCCTGGGAGCTCCTACGAGCAGTACTTC.

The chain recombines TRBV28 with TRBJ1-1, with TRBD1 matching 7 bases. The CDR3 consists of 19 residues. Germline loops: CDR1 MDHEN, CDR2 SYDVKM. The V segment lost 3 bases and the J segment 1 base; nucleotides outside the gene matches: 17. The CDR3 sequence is CASSFGLQGWVLGNTEAFF. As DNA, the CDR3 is TGTGCCAGCAGTTTTGGTCTACAGGGGTGGGTGTTGGGGAACACTGAAGCTTTCTTT.

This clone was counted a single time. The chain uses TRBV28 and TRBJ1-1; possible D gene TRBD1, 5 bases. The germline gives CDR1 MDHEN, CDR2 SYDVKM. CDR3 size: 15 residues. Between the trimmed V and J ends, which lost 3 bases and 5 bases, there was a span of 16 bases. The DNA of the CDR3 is TGTGCCAGCAGTTTGCCTACTCAGGGTTTTACTGAAGCTTTCTTT. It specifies CASSLPTQGFTEAFF.

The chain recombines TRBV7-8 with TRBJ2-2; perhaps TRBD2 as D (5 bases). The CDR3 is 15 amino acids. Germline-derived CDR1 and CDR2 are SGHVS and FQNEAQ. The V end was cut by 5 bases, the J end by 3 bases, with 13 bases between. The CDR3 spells CASSPGQRDTGELFF. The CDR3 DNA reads TGTGCCAGCAGCCCAGGTCAGAGGGACACCGGGGAGCTGTTTTTT.

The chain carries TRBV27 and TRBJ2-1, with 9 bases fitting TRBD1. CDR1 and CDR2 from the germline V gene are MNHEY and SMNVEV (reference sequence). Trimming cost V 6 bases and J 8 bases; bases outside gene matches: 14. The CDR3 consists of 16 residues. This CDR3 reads CASSRERGQGLYEQFF. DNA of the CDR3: TGTGCCAGCAGCCGAGAGAGGGGACAGGGTCTCTATGAGCAGTTCTTC.